A single sample is the source of the 24 T cell receptor beta chains below, sequenced in a study of blood T cell repertoires in COVID-19 (dated by TCRdb to the early 2020s). Library preparation was by the immunoSEQ multiplex PCR assay. TCRdb obtained this table from immuneACCESS and retained in-frame rearrangements with V and J assigned. These tables miss some clones; where compared with another copy, unresolved V genes account for less than half of the shortfall, and the remainder is unexplained. The sample records 370,000 or so clones, roughly 86% of which are singletons. Together, the top ten hold more than 0.85% of the sample. Sequenced input: peripheral blood. The receptors derive from a human donor with acute or convalescent COVID-19. The donor label of this sample is uncertain.

This chain joins TRBV20-1 and TRBJ1-1; 8 bases match TRBD1. The junction had 14 bases not matched to a gene; V was cut back by 3 bases and J by 5 bases. The CDR3 sequence is 16 residues long. In germline, CDR1 is DFQATT, CDR2 SNEGSKA (reference sequence). The CDR3 loop reads CSASVYYGQGRTEAFF. The CDR3 region has the DNA TGCAGTGCTAGTGTCTACTATGGACAGGGAAGGACTGAAGCTTTCTTT.

V usage is TRBV28 and J usage is TRBJ1-3; 8 bases line up with TRBD1. CDR3 length: 17 amino acids. Looked up from germline, CDR1 is MDHEN and CDR2 is SYDVKM. With 5 bases clipped from V and 0 bases from J, the junction kept 9 bases outside the gene matches. CDR3 DNA: TGTGCCAGCAGTCCAGGGGGACAGGTTTTCTCTGGAAACACCATATATTTT. This codes for CASSPGGQVFSGNTIYF. Full variable domain (missing parts from reference TRBV28 and TRBJ1-3): DVKVTQSSRYLVKRTGEKVFLECVQDMDHENMFWYRQDPGLGLRLIYFSYDVKMKEKGDIPEGYSVSREKKERFSLILESASTNQTSMYLCASSPGGQVFSGNTIYFGEGSWLTVV.

The chain employs TRBV5-5 and TRBJ2-2, with a possible D match to TRBD2 (6 bases). Germline CDR1 reads SGHKS; CDR2 reads YYEKEE (reference sequence). With 0 bases removed from V and 0 bases from J, the gap between germline ends came to 9 bases. CDR3 length equals 16 residues. Here the CDR3 DNA reads TGTGCCAGCAGCTTGGGTGCGGGGCCGAACACCGGGGAGCTGTTTTTT. This encodes CASSLGAGPNTGELFF.

The J gene is TRBJ2-2, the V gene TRBV29-1; weak D call: TRBD2 (6 bases). V was shortened by 6 bases and J by 2 bases, with 22 bases between the two germline ends. Germline V gives CDR1 SQVTM, CDR2 ANQGSEA. The CDR3 spans 17 residues. CDR3 coding DNA: TGCAGCGTGAAAGACGGGACTCACCAAATAAACACCGGGGAGCTGTTTTTT. Translating it yields CSVKDGTHQINTGELFF.

V is TRBV27 and J is TRBJ2-5, with 14 bases that match TRBD2. Per the germline V gene, CDR1 is MNHEY and CDR2 is SMNVEV (reference sequence). CDR3 length equals 16 residues. V was pared by 6 bases and J by 4 bases, with 7 bases of the junction left unmatched. Here the CDR3 DNA reads TGTGCCAGCAGCGCGAGACTAGCGGGAGGGCTAGAGACCCAGTACTTC. Translating it yields CASSARLAGGLETQYF.

J is TRBJ1-2 and V is TRBV5-4, with TRBD1 as a possible D gene (6 bases). This CDR3 spans 16 amino acids. CDR1 is SGHNT, CDR2 YYREEE, per germline (reference sequence). V was shortened by 4 bases and J by 1 base, with 17 bases between the two germline ends. CDR3 nucleotides: TGTGCCAGCAGCCCCGGAGGGGGGGCAGTTAACTATGGCTACACCTTC. Translated: CASSPGGGAVNYGYTF.

This clone was counted once. The rearrangement joins TRBV14 to TRBJ1-6; the match to TRBD1 covers 11 bases. The germline V gene has CDR1 SGHDN and CDR2 FVKESK. CDR3 size: 15 residues. Trimming at V came to 4 bases and at J to 9 bases, leaving 5 bases not matched to a gene. The CDR3 DNA reads TGTGCCAGCAGCCCGTGGACAGGGGGCGGTTCACCCCTCCACTTT. Translating gives CASSPWTGGGSPLHF.

CDR3 DNA: TGTGCCAGCAGCTACTGGGCAGAGTCTGGAAACACCATATATTTT. Its translation is CASSYWAESGNTIYF. The V call is TRBV28, the J call TRBJ1-3; D is uncertain. Germline CDR1 reads MDHEN; CDR2 reads SYDVKM. The CDR3 loop spans 15 amino acids. The V and J ends lost 6 bases and 1 base respectively, with 13 bases between them.

The V gene is TRBV7-2, the J gene TRBJ1-1, with a tentative D call TRBD1 (5 bases). Trimming took 1 base from V and 4 from J, leaving 10 bases between them. In germline, CDR1 is SGHTA, CDR2 FQGNSA. This CDR3 contains 14 residues. CDR3 bases: TGTGCCAGCAGCTTAGGGGGAGGGGCCACTGAAGCTTTCTTT. Its protein product is CASSLGGGATEAFF.

The rearrangement joins TRBV2 to TRBJ2-3; TRBD2 matches 13 bases. Germline CDR1 reads SNHLY; CDR2 reads FYNNEI. The CDR3 extends over 16 amino acids. V lost 5 bases, J lost 4 bases, and 6 bases stayed unmatched. In DNA, the CDR3 is TGTGCCAGCAGTTCGGGACTAGCGGGGTTATCAGATACGCAGTATTTT. Its translation: CASSSGLAGLSDTQYF.

This CDR3 reads CAISESGGGRSGNTIYF. In nucleotides, the CDR3 is TGTGCCATCAGTGAGTCCGGCGGGGGTAGGTCTGGAAACACCATATATTTT. This chain links TRBV10-3 with TRBJ1-3; TRBD1 is a possible D gene (5 bases). Germline values: CDR1 ENHRY, CDR2 SYGVKD. V dropped 0 bases and J dropped 1 base, with 13 bases sitting between them. The CDR3 spans 17 residues.

The chain couples TRBV12-3 or TRBV12-4 to TRBJ2-1; TRBD2 aligns across 7 bases. Unmatched junction bases numbered 0, after V lost 4 bases and J lost 6 bases. This CDR3 comprises 12 residues. CDR3 in amino acids: CASSWGGNEQFF. The DNA for the CDR3 is TGTGCCAGCAGTTGGGGGGGCAATGAGCAGTTCTTC.

The CDR3 loop is CASTLDDRLAEQFF. Here the CDR3 DNA reads TGTGCCAGCACCCTTGATGACCGACTAGCGGAGCAGTTCTTC. This chain uses TRBV6-5 with TRBJ2-1, with 8 nucleotides matching TRBD2. Trimming at V came to 7 bases and at J to 10 bases, leaving 12 bases not matched to a gene. CDR1 is MNHEY and CDR2 is SVGAGI in the germline V gene. The CDR3 extends over 14 amino acids.

The sample holds a few counts of this clone. The rearrangement uses TRBV7-8 and TRBJ2-2, with 12 nucleotides matching TRBD1. V shed 6 bases and J 5 bases; nucleotides not matched to a gene: 13. Germline lookup yields CDR1 SGHVS and CDR2 FQNEAQ. The CDR3 is 18 residues long. CDR3 coding DNA: TGTGCCAGCAGTCCCGGGACAGGGGGCGCTGGGAGGACCGGGGAGCTGTTTTTT. Amino acid sequence: CASSPGTGGAGRTGELFF.

This chain's CDR3 is CASSLYRDSPLHF. As DNA, the CDR3 is TGTGCCAGCAGCCTATACCGCGATTCACCCCTCCACTTT. The chain joins TRBV12-3 or TRBV12-4 to TRBJ1-6; D is ambiguous. The CDR3 covers 13 residues. V shed 6 bases and J shed 8 bases, with 11 bases lying between them.

This chain joins TRBV24-1 and TRBJ2-2; TRBD1 matches at 8 bases. Germline CDR1 KGHDR, CDR2 SFDVKD. V was clipped by 9 bases and J by 6 bases; unmatched bases: 11. The CDR3 covers 15 residues. The CDR3 DNA follows: TGTGCCACCGGCTCCCAGGGGGCTCTCCCCGGGGAGCTGTTTTTT. Protein: CATGSQGALPGELFF.

This chain's CDR3 is CSASLAFGTDTQYF. The CDR3 DNA reads as TGCAGTGCTAGTCTAGCGTTTGGAACAGATACGCAGTATTTT. The chain carries TRBV20-1 and TRBJ2-3; maybe TRBD2 (6 bases). Germline-derived CDR1 and CDR2 are DFQATT and SNEGSKA (reference sequence). Trimming cost V 3 bases and J 3 bases, with 13 bases left between them. The length of the CDR3 is 14 residues.

Ten or more counts support this clone. The chain employs TRBV10-2 and TRBJ2-7, with D possibly being TRBD2 (5 bases). The V and J ends lost 2 bases and 6 bases respectively, with 14 bases between them. Germline V gene sequence: CDR1 WSHSY, CDR2 SAAADI. This CDR3 has 14 amino acids. CDR3 region: CASSEKRVAGEQYF. CDR3 nucleotide sequence: TGCGCCAGCAGTGAGAAGAGGGTTGCGGGCGAGCAGTACTTC.

This chain joins TRBV27 and TRBJ2-7; TRBD2 might be the D (6 bases). The V and J ends lost 0 bases and 6 bases respectively, with 12 bases between them. The CDR3 covers 14 residues. CDR1 and CDR2 (germline): MNHEY, SMNVEV (reference sequence). CDR3: CASSLSAGFREQYF. The CDR3 DNA reads TGTGCCAGCAGTTTATCTGCGGGGTTCCGCGAGCAGTACTTC.

This rearrangement joins TRBV4-2 to TRBJ2-7; TRBD2 matches 10 bases. The V and J ends lost 3 bases and 1 base, in that order; junction bases with no gene match: 6. Germline values: CDR1 LGHNA, CDR2 YNFKEQ. The length of the CDR3 is 16 residues. The CDR3 DNA is TGTGCCAGCAGCCAGGATGGGACTAGCGCTTCCTACGAGCAGTACTTC. Its protein product is CASSQDGTSASYEQYF.

A few counts support this clone. The J gene is TRBJ2-2, the V gene TRBV2, with D perhaps TRBD2 (6 bases). The CDR3 is 15 residues long. V was cut by 3 bases and J by 5 bases, with 13 bases left in between. CDR1 is SNHLY and CDR2 is FYNNEI in the germline V gene. CDR3 amino acids: CASSDGGAGTGELFF. CDR3 nucleotides: TGTGCCAGCAGTGATGGGGGTGCGGGGACCGGGGAGCTGTTTTTT.

This clone was picked up one time. This rearrangement joins TRBV3-1 (or the pseudogene TRBV3-2) to TRBJ2-1, with 10 positions matching TRBD2. The CDR3 is 14 residues long. Germline V gives CDR1 LGHDT, CDR2 YNNKEL (reference sequence). V trimming: 5 bases; J trimming: 5 bases; junction bases outside the gene matches: 3. This chain's CDR3 is CASSGTSAHNEQFF. CDR3 DNA: TGTGCCAGCAGCGGGACTAGCGCACACAATGAGCAGTTCTTC.

The V gene is TRBV4-2, the J gene TRBJ1-2, with a tentative D call TRBD1 (5 bases). In germline, CDR1 is LGHNA, CDR2 YNFKEQ. The CDR3 is 16 residues long. The V and J ends lost 0 bases and 5 bases respectively, with 16 bases between them. CDR3 in DNA: TGTGCCAGCAGCCAAGATCGGGCCAGGGAGGGTTATGGCTACACCTTC. Amino acids: CASSQDRAREGYGYTF.

This chain uses TRBV5-1 with TRBJ2-1; 11 bases line up with TRBD2. This CDR3 is built from 17 residues. V lost 0 bases, J lost 7 bases, and 9 bases stayed unmatched. The germline CDR1 and CDR2 sequences are SGHRS and YFSETQ. The CDR3 DNA sequence: TGCGCCAGCAGCTTGGCTACTAGCGGGGGTCAGTTGAATGAGCAGTTCTTC. Translation gives CASSLATSGGQLNEQFF.